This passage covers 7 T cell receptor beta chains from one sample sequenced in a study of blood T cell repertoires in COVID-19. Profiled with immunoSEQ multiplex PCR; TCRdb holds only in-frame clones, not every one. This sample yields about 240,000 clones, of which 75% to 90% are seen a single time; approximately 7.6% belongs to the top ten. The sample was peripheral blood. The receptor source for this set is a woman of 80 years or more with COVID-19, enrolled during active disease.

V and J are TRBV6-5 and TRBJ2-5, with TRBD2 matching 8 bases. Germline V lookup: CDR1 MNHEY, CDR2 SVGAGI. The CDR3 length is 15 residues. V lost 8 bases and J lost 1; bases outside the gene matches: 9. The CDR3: CASAPGGGRQETQYF. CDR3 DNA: TGTGCCAGCGCCCCCGGCGGGGGGCGCCAAGAGACCCAGTACTTC.

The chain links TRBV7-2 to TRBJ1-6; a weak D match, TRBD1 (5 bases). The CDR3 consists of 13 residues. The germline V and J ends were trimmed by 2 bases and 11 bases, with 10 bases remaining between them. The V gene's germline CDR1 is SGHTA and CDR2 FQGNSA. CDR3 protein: CASSLHGGTPLHF. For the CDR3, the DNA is TGTGCCAGCAGCTTACACGGGGGAACACCCCTCCACTTT.

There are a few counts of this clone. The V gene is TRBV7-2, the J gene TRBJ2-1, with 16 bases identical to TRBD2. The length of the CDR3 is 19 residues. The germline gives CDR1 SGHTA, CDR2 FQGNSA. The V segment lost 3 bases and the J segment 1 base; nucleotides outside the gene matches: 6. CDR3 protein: CASSLVGTSGRGSYNEQFF. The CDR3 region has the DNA TGTGCCAGCAGCTTGGTCGGGACTAGCGGGAGGGGGTCCTACAATGAGCAGTTCTTC.

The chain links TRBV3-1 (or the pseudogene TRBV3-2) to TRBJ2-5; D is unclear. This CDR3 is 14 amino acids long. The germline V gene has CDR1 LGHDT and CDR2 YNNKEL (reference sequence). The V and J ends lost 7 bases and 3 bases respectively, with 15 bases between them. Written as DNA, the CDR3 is TGTGCCAGCACATCTTTCGACGGAGAAGAGACCCAGTACTTC. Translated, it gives CASTSFDGEETQYF.

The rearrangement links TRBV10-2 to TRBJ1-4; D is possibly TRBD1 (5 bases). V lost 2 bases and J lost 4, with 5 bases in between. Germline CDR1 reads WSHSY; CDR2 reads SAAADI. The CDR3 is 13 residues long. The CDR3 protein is CASSEQGNEKLFF. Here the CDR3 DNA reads TGCGCCAGCAGTGAGCAGGGTAATGAAAAACTGTTTTTT.

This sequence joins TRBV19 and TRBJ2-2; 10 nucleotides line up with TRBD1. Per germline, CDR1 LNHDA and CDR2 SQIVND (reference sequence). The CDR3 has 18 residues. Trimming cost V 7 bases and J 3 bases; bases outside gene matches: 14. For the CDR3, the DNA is TGTGCCAGTATGAGAAATCCCCGGGACAGGGGTTACACCGGGGAGCTGTTTTTT. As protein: CASMRNPRDRGYTGELFF.

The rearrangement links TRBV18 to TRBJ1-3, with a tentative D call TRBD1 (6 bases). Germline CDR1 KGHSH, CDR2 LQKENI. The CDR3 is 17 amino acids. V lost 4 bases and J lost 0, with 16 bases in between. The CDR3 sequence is CASSLHHGQISGNTIYF. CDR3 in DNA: TGTGCCAGCTCACTCCACCACGGACAGATCTCTGGAAACACCATATATTTT. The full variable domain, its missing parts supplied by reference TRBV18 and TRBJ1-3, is NAGVMQNPRHLVRRRGQEARLRCSPMKGHSHVYWYRQLPEEGLKFMVYLQKENIIDESGMPKERFSAEFPKEGPSILRIQQVVRGDSAAYFCASSLHHGQISGNTIYFGEGSWLTVV.